Following are 6 T cell receptor beta chains from one sample sequenced in a study of shared clonotypes between healthy human individuals. Repertoires were generated with immunoSEQ multiplex PCR, while TCRdb's copy carries only in-frame clones and drops some. The data contain some 690,000 clones, about 90% of them seen just once; the ten biggest clones take up more than 30%. Source material: memory CD8+ T cells from PBMCs. As to subset: CD45RO+ cells pooled with CCR7-negative TemRA cells. The receptors derive from a man aged 18-30 years in good health. Some clones in this sample may be carry-over from other donors' samples.

This chain uses TRBV6-5 with TRBJ2-7; D is ambiguous. V lost 5 bases to trimming and J lost 5 bases, with 13 bases between them. This CDR3 has 13 residues. Germline CDR1 and CDR2: MNHEY and SVGAGI. This CDR3 reads CASSPLVSNEQYF. CDR3 DNA: TGTGCCAGCAGTCCTCTGGTGAGCAACGAGCAGTACTTC.

The CDR3 reads CASSGRGLASDTQYF. The CDR3 bases are TGTGCCAGCAGCGGGAGGGGACTAGCGTCCGATACGCAGTATTTT. This chain joins TRBV7-6 and TRBJ2-3; 10 nucleotides match TRBD2. This CDR3 region has 15 residues. V lost 5 bases, J lost 6 bases, and 8 bases stayed unmatched. Germline CDR1 SGHVS, CDR2 FNYEAQ.

In nucleotides, the CDR3 is TGTGCCAGCCAGGGATACGGTGCCTACGAGCAGTACTTC. It yields the protein CASQGYGAYEQYF. The chain links TRBV25-1 to TRBJ2-7; tentatively, D is TRBD1 (5 bases). The length of the CDR3 is 13 residues. V shed 8 bases and J shed 2 bases, with 13 bases lying between them. Germline V gives CDR1 MGHDK, CDR2 SYGVNS.

This sequence joins TRBV27 and TRBJ2-1; 7 bases agree with TRBD2. J gave up 5 bases and V 3 bases, and 4 bases lay outside the gene matches. From germline, CDR1 is MNHEY and CDR2 SMNVEV (reference sequence). This CDR3 has 14 amino acids. The CDR3 spells CASSFSGPNNEQFF. The CDR3 DNA reads TGTGCCAGCAGTTTTAGCGGGCCAAACAATGAGCAGTTCTTC.

The rearrangement joins TRBV10-3 to TRBJ2-5; D may be TRBD1 or TRBD2 (5 bases each). Germline loops: CDR1 ENHRY, CDR2 SYGVKD. There are 12 residues in the CDR3. V was trimmed by 3 bases and J by 7 bases, leaving 9 bases between them. The CDR3, as DNA: TGTGCCATCAGTGATTTGGGGGTGACCCAGTACTTC. Translated: CAISDLGVTQYF.

The count of this clone is one. The genes are TRBV7-8 and TRBJ2-3; D may be TRBD2 (6 bases). V lost 1 base and J 3 bases, leaving 14 bases between the germline ends. Germline CDR1 SGHVS, CDR2 FQNEAQ. The CDR3 runs to 16 residues. CDR3 sequence reads: CASSLEWRGRTDTQYF. As DNA, the CDR3 is TGTGCCAGCAGCTTAGAATGGCGGGGCCGGACAGATACGCAGTATTTT.